The present entry profiles one TCR beta chain with its context. What it recognizes is unknown. Method: immunoSEQ multiplex PCR; TCRdb's copy keeps in-frame clones and lacks some. The table has some 16,000 clones, roughly 79% seen once. This CDR3 spans 16 amino acids. V was shortened by 0 bases and J by 5 bases, with 13 bases between the two germline ends. Germline loops: CDR1 PRHDT, CDR2 FYEKMQ (reference sequence). This sample was taken from a study of somatic mutations in cytotoxic T cells in rheumatoid arthritis. General study findings and limits: The clonality of CD8+ T cells was not significantly different between rheumatoid arthritis patients and age-matched healthy controls.

Sequencing was carried out using CD8+ T cells sorted from blood. The chain links TRBV13 to TRBJ2-2; D possibly corresponds to TRBD2 (5 bases). The sequence derives from an adult with rheumatoid arthritis. The CDR3 DNA is TGTGCCAGCAGCTTAGGAGACTACGGAGATACCGGGGAGCTGTTTTTT. Protein sequence: CASSLGDYGDTGELFF.